The T cell receptor beta chain described here comes from a study of T cell responses to AZD1222 COVID-19 vaccine. V gave up 9 bases and J gave up 5 bases, with 19 bases separating them. The CDR3 loop spans 14 amino acids. The germline V gene encodes CDR1 SNHLY and CDR2 FYNNEI. Here immunoSEQ multiplex PCR was the method, and the copy in TCRdb shows in-frame clones only, minus some. The sample contains some 110,000 clones, more than 75% of which appear only once. This receptor was taken from an adult who received the AZD1222 COVID-19 vaccine. The specimen was peripheral blood, collected 28 days after the second AZD1222 dose. The chain couples TRBV2 to TRBJ1-1, with a possible D match to TRBD1 (5 bases). This chain's CDR3 is CARGGGRKGTEAFF. The DNA for the CDR3 is TGTGCCAGGGGGGGTGGCAGGAAGGGGACTGAAGCTTTCTTT. Full variable domain (rest looked up from reference TRBV2 and TRBJ1-1): EPEVTQTPSHQVTQMGQEVILRCVPISNHLYFYWYRQILGQKVEFLVSFYNNEISEKSEIFDDQFSVERPDGSNFTLKIRSTKLEDSAMYFCARGGGRKGTEAFFGQGTRLTVV.